This passage covers 9 T cell receptor beta chains from one sample sequenced in a study of Ad26.COV2.S vaccination and SARS-CoV-2 variants. Only in-frame clones appear in the TCRdb table, and some are missing; sequencing was by immunoSEQ multiplex PCR. Altogether 400,000 to 500,000 clones are present, 75% to 90% being singletons, with the ten largest covering 2.5% to 3%. Treatment in this sample: 19 received Ad26.COV2.S at low or high dose, single or two shots; roughly 5 received placebo; per-sample allocation not given. Following the first vaccine or placebo injection, samples were taken on day 63. Sequenced here: peripheral blood, sampled in a trial of Ad26.COV2.S vaccine versus placebo. The source of these receptors is a person aged 18-65 years who received the Ad26.COV2.S COVID-19 vaccine or a placebo.

V and J are TRBV18 and TRBJ2-3; 12 bases are shared with TRBD2. The V gene's germline CDR1 is KGHSH and CDR2 LQKENI. Germline trimming cut 4 bases from V and 0 bases from J; bases unmatched to any gene: 2. This CDR3 region has 16 residues. CDR3 nucleotide sequence: TGTGCCAGCTCACTGGGACTAGCGGGTAGCACAGATACGCAGTATTTT. Protein: CASSLGLAGSTDTQYF.

The chain has TRBV19 and TRBJ2-1; D not certain. In germline, CDR1 is LNHDA, CDR2 SQIVND (reference sequence). The germline V and J ends were trimmed by 5 bases and 10 bases, with 21 bases remaining between them. The length of the CDR3 is 15 residues. CDR3 amino acids: CASSLDPAKFREQFF. DNA for the CDR3: TGTGCCAGTAGTCTGGACCCGGCAAAGTTTCGGGAGCAGTTCTTC. The full variable domain, rest sourced from reference TRBV19 and TRBJ2-1, is DGGITQSPKYLFRKEGQNVTLSCEQNLNHDAMYWYRQDPGQGLRLIYYSQIVNDFQKGDIAEGYSVSREKKESFPLTVTSAQKNPTAFYLCASSLDPAKFREQFFGPGTRLTVL.

The V and J genes are TRBV6-2 or TRBV6-3 and TRBJ2-2; tentative D call: TRBD2 (7 bases). V shed 6 bases and J shed 7 bases, with 15 bases lying between them. The CDR3 consists of 14 residues. Germline-derived CDR1 and CDR2 are MNHEY and SVGEGT. CDR3 residues: CASSRKGGHGELFF. Written as DNA, the CDR3 is TGTGCCAGCAGCCGCAAGGGGGGGCACGGGGAGCTGTTTTTT.

The rearrangement uses TRBV7-9 and TRBJ1-4; D ambiguous. V lost 8 bases and J lost 0, with 4 bases in between. CDR1 is SEHNR, CDR2 FQNEAQ, per germline (reference sequence). CDR3 length: 12 residues. The CDR3 here is CASGATNEKLFF. The CDR3 DNA follows: TGTGCCAGCGGTGCAACTAATGAAAAACTGTTTTTT.

The chain is built from TRBV27 and TRBJ2-5; maybe TRBD2 (5 bases). The CDR3 covers 13 residues. Germline-derived CDR1 and CDR2 are MNHEY and SMNVEV (reference sequence). V was cut by 2 bases and J by 7 bases, with 11 bases left in between. CDR3 sequence reads: CASSLNGGGTQYF. The DNA of the CDR3 is TGTGCCAGCAGTTTAAACGGAGGAGGGACCCAGTACTTC.

This clone was observed a single time. V and J are TRBV7-2 and TRBJ2-7, with 7 bases lining up with TRBD1. The germline V gene has CDR1 SGHTA and CDR2 FQGNSA. The CDR3 is 14 amino acids. The V segment lost 5 bases and the J segment 7 bases; nucleotides outside the gene matches: 11. The CDR3 nucleotides are TGTGCCAGCAGCACCGACCGGGACAGAGGGGAGCAGTACGTC. Amino acid sequence: CASSTDRDRGEQYV.

The chain carries TRBV19 and TRBJ2-3; D is perhaps TRBD2 (5 bases). Trimming removed 5 bases from V and 1 base from J, with 13 bases in between. Germline CDR1 reads LNHDA; CDR2 reads SQIVND (reference sequence). The CDR3 is 15 residues long. CDR3 DNA sequence: TGTGCCAGTAGTTCCCTCGGGCGGGGCACAGATACGCAGTATTTT. Encoded protein: CASSSLGRGTDTQYF.

The V and J genes are TRBV7-9 and TRBJ2-6; 8 bases are shared with TRBD1. The CDR3 sequence is 17 residues long. CDR1 SEHNR and CDR2 FQNEAQ come from the germline V gene (reference sequence). V lost 1 base to trimming and J lost 1 base; unmatched junction nucleotides: 3. The CDR3 coding sequence is TGTGCCAGCAGCTTAGGGACAGGGTGGTCTGGGGCCAACGTCCTGACTTTC. Translated, it gives CASSLGTGWSGANVLTF. Drawing the rest from reference TRBV7-9 and TRBJ2-6, the complete variable domain is DTGVSQNPRHKITKRGQNVTFRCDPISEHNRLYWYRQTLGQGPEFLTYFQNEAQLEKSRLLSDRFSAERPKGSFSTLEIQRTEQGDSAMYLCASSLGTGWSGANVLTFGAGSRLTVL.

The genes are TRBV12-5 and TRBJ2-1; D is perhaps TRBD2 (6 bases). The CDR3 contains 15 residues. With 1 base removed from V and 1 base from J, the gap between germline ends came to 8 bases. CDR1 is LGHNT, CDR2 FRNRAP, per germline. As DNA, the CDR3 is TGTGCTAGTGGTTTGGAGGGGACTTCCTACAATGAGCAGTTCTTC. Protein: CASGLEGTSYNEQFF.